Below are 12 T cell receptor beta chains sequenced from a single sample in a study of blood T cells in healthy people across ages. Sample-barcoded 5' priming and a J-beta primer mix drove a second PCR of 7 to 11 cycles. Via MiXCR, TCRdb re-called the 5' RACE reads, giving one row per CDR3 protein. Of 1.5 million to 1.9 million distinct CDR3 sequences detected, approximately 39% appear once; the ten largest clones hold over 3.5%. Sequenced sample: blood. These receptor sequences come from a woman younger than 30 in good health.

CDR3 sequence (DNA): TGTGCCAGCAGTTCCTATAACAGGGTCACTAATGAAAAACTGTTTTTT. Its translation is CASSSYNRVTNEKLFF. V usage is TRBV12-3 or TRBV12-4 and J usage is TRBJ1-4, with D tentatively TRBD1 (6 bases). There are 16 residues in the CDR3. Between the trimmed V and J ends, which lost 4 bases and 2 bases, there was a span of 14 bases.

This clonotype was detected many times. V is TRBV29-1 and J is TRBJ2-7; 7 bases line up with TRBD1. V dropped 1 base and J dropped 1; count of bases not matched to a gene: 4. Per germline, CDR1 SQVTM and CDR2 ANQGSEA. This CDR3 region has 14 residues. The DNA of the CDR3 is TGCAGCGTTGAAGGGACAGGCCATTCCTACGAGCAGTACTTC. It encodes CSVEGTGHSYEQYF.

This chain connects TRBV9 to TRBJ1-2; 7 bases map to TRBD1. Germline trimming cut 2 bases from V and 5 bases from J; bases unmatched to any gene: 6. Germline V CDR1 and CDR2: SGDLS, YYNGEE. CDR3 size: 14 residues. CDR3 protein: CASSVTGTEYGYTF. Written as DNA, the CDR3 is TGTGCCAGCAGCGTCACCGGGACAGAATATGGCTACACCTTC. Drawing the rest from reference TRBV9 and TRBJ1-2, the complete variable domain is DSGVTQTPKHLITATGQRVTLRCSPRSGDLSVYWYQQSLDQGLQFLIQYYNGEERAKGNILERFSAQQFPDLHSELNLSSLELGDSALYFCASSVTGTEYGYTFGSGTRLTVV.

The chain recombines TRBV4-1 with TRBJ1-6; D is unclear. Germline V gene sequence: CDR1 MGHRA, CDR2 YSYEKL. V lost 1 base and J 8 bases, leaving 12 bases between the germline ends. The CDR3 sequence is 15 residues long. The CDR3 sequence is CASSQGVGLDSPLHF. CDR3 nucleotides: TGCGCCAGCAGCCAAGGTGTAGGGTTGGATTCACCCCTCCACTTT.

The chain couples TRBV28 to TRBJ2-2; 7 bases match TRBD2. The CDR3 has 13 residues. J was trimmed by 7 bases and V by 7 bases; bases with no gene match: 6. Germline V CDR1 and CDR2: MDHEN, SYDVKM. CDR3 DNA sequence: TGTGCCAGCATTAGGGGAGGGCACGGGGAGCTGTTTTTT. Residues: CASIRGGHGELFF.

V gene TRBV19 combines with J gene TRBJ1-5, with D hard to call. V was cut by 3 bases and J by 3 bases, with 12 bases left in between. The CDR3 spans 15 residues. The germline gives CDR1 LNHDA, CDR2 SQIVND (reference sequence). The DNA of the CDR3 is TGTGCCAGTAGTATCGCGACACTTTCCAATCAGCCCCAGCATTTT. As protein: CASSIATLSNQPQHF.

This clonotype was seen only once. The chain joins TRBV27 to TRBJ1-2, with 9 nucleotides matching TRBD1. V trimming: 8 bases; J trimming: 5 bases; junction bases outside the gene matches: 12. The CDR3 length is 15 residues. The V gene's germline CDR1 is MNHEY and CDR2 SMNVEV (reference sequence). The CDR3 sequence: CASDGQGPEGYGYTF. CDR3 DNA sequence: TGTGCCAGCGATGGACAGGGGCCGGAGGGGTATGGCTACACCTTC.

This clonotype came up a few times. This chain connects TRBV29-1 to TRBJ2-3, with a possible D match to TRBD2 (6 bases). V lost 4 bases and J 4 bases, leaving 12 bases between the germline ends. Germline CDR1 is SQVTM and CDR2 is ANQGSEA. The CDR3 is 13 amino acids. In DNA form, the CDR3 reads TGCAGCGTTGGGGAGGAGAACCCAGATACGCAGTATTTT. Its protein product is CSVGEENPDTQYF.

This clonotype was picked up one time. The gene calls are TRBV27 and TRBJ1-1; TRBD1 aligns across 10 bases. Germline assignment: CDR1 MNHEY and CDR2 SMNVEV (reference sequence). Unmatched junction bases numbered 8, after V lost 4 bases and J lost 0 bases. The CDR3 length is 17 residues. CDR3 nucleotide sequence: TGTGCCAGCAGTTCCTTGGACAGGGGGGGGGTGAACACTGAAGCTTTCTTT. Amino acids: CASSSLDRGGVNTEAFF.

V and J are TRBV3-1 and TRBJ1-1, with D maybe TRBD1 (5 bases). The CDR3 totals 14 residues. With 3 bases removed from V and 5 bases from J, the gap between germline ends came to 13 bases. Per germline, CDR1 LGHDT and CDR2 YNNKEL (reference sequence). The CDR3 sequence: CASSQGELVTEAFF. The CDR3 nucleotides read TGTGCCAGCAGCCAGGGGGAATTGGTGACTGAAGCTTTCTTT.

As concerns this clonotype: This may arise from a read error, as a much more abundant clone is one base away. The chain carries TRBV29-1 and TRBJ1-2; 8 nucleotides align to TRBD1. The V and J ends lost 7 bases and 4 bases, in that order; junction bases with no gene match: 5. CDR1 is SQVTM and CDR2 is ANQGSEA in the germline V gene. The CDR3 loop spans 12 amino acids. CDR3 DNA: TGCAGCGCTGACAGGGGCTCCTATGGCTACACCTTC. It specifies CSADRGSYGYTF.

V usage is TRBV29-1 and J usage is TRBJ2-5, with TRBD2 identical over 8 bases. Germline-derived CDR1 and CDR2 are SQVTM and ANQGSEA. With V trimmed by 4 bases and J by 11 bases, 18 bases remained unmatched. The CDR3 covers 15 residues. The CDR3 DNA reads TGCAGCGTTGTTTTCGGGAGGGCAGGATTTAGTGAGCAGTACTTC. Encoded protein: CSVVFGRAGFSEQYF.